This TCR beta chain was retrieved from a study of vaccination and CD4 T cells after COVID-19. Study summary: Cellular stimulation was performed using overlapping spike peptides derived from SARS-CoV-2, HCoV-NL63, HCoV-OC43 and HCoV-229E. General study points: Median SARS-CoV-2-reactive clonotypes rose from 21 to 38, not significantly.

Trimming took off 6 bases at V and 8 bases at J, with 17 bases between the two ends. Germline V gene sequence: CDR1 SGHVS, CDR2 FNYEAQ. The CDR3 covers 14 residues. As to this clonotype: No antigen is known for it.

Indicated treatment: approximately nine-day PBMC culture with coronavirus spike peptide pools or control peptides (ViraFEST assay). Using peptide pools, antigen-specific T cells were expanded in ViraFEST before TCRs were sequenced. The Oncomine TCR Beta short-read assay sequenced DNA from cultured CD4+ T cells. TCRdb itself ran the PCR reads through MiXCR, one entry per CDR3 protein. This table has approximately 15,000 distinct CDR3 sequences, roughly 50% appearing once. Sequencing was done on a sample of CD4+ T cells from blood, cultured in vitro. This TCR was recovered from a human donor who had recovered from COVID-19. The chain is built from TRBV7-6 and TRBJ2-1, with D tentatively TRBD1 or TRBD2 (5 bases each). The DNA of the CDR3 is TGTGCCAGCAGTAGAGGGACGACCAACGATGAGCAGTTCTTC. Amino acid sequence: CASSRGTTNDEQFF. The whole variable domain, remainder taken from reference TRBV7-6 and TRBJ2-1, is GAGVSQSPRYKVTKRGQDVALRCDPISGHVSLYWYRQALGQGPEFLTYFNYEAQQDKSGLPNDRFSAERPEGSISTLTIQRTEQRDSAMYRCASSRGTTNDEQFFGPGTRLTVL.